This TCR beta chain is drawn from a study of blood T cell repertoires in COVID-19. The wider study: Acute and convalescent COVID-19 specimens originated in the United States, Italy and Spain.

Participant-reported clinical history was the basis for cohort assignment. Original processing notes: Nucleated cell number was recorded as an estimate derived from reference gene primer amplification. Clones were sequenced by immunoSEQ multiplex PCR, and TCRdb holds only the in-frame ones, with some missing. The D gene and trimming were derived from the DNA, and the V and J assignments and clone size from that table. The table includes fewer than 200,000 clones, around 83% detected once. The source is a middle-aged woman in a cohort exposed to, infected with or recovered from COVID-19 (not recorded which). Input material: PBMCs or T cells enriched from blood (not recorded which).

This CDR3 is CASSMRQGTRGSYEQYF. DNA for the CDR3: TGTGCCAGTAGTATGAGACAGGGCACCCGAGGCTCCTACGAGCAGTACTTC. The V call is TRBV19, the J call TRBJ2-7; 7 nucleotides match TRBD1. J gave up 0 bases and V 3 bases, and 11 bases lay outside the gene matches. Germline V gene data show CDR1 as LNHDA and CDR2 as SQIVND (reference sequence). This CDR3 spans 17 amino acids.